The 9 T cell receptor beta chains listed next were all sequenced from one sample in a study of T cell responses to AZD1222 COVID-19 vaccine. The assay was immunoSEQ multiplex PCR, and TCRdb's table has in-frame clones only and misses some. The sample lists fewer than 100,000 clones, around 90% occurring once. Sample: peripheral blood, taken on day 0 of AZD1222 vaccination. These receptors all stem from an adult in good health.

A few counts support this clone. CDR3 in amino acids: CAIIIDLRRQGMSRTGQPQHF. The CDR3 region has the DNA TGTGCCATTATTATAGATTTACGACGACAGGGGATGTCGAGGACGGGTCAGCCCCAGCATTTT. The chain couples TRBV19 to TRBJ1-5; TRBD1 agrees at 8 bases. Germline V gene lookup returns CDR1 LNHDA and CDR2 SQIVND (reference sequence). After removal of 10 bases from V and 6 bases from J, the junction contained 32 bases not matched to a gene. The CDR3 length is 21 residues.

This chain connects TRBV18 to TRBJ1-1; 7 bases are a match to TRBD1. V was pared by 6 bases and J by 1 base, with 11 bases of the junction left unmatched. Germline V gives CDR1 KGHSH, CDR2 LQKENI. CDR3 length: 16 residues. CDR3 in amino acids: CASSFTQGERNTEAFF. DNA for the CDR3: TGTGCCAGCTCTTTTACCCAGGGGGAAAGGAACACTGAAGCTTTCTTT.

This clone came up once. This chain connects TRBV6-2 or TRBV6-3 to TRBJ2-7; D ambiguous. This CDR3 region has 14 residues. Trimming shortened V by 2 bases and J by 6 bases, and 14 bases separated the two germline ends. Germline assignment: CDR1 MNHEY and CDR2 SVGEGT. CDR3 nucleotides: TGTGCCAGCAGTTACAACCCTTCTCGGTCCGAGCAGTACTTC. Translated, it gives CASSYNPSRSEQYF.

The chain combines TRBV2 with TRBJ1-1; D is undetermined. This CDR3 has 11 residues. The V end was cut by 7 bases, the J end by 3 bases, with 6 bases between. Germline V gene lookup returns CDR1 SNHLY and CDR2 FYNNEI. This CDR3 reads CASTVDTEAFF. CDR3 in DNA: TGTGCCAGCACGGTTGACACTGAAGCTTTCTTT.

V is TRBV9 and J is TRBJ2-2, with 8 bases fitting TRBD1. V trimming: 4 bases; J trimming: 5 bases; junction bases outside the gene matches: 13. The CDR3 totals 17 residues. Germline V gene lookup returns CDR1 SGDLS and CDR2 YYNGEE. The CDR3 DNA follows: TGTGCCAGCAGCTCCCTTAAGACAGGGGCGAGTACCGGGGAGCTGTTTTTT. It encodes CASSSLKTGASTGELFF.

The chain recombines TRBV5-5 with TRBJ1-2; D call uncertain. Trimming stripped 1 base from V and 4 bases from J, with 14 bases between. Germline values: CDR1 SGHKS, CDR2 YYEKEE (reference sequence). This CDR3 has 15 residues. CDR3 nucleotide sequence: TGTGCCAGCAGCTTGAACCGAGTCGGAGTCTATGGCTACACCTTC. It encodes CASSLNRVGVYGYTF.

V usage is TRBV30 and J usage is TRBJ2-7, with 8 nucleotides matching TRBD1. Germline CDR1 reads GTSNPN; CDR2 reads SVGIG (reference sequence). Germline trimming cut 2 bases from V and 9 bases from J; bases unmatched to any gene: 6. CDR3 length: 12 amino acids. The CDR3: CAWSRQGAGQYF. CDR3 coding DNA: TGTGCCTGGAGTCGGCAGGGGGCAGGGCAGTACTTC.

The chain links TRBV5-4 to TRBJ2-7; TRBD1 aligns across 8 bases. The junction had 10 bases not matched to a gene; V was cut back by 4 bases and J by 4 bases. The CDR3 is made up of 15 amino acids. The germline CDR1 and CDR2 sequences are SGHNT and YYREEE (reference sequence). The CDR3 loop reads CASSPLQGAKYEQYF. In nucleotides, the CDR3 is TGTGCCAGCAGCCCGTTGCAGGGGGCAAAATACGAGCAGTACTTC.

In this sample, this clone turned up once. The rearrangement uses TRBV6-5 and TRBJ1-1; a possible D gene is TRBD1 (6 bases). The V gene lost 4 bases and the J gene lost 2 bases, with 17 bases spanning the gap. The CDR3 is made up of 16 amino acids. CDR1 MNHEY and CDR2 SVGAGI come from the germline V gene. CDR3 bases: TGTGCCAGCAGTTCCGGGGCGATAGGGACAAACACTGAAGCTTTCTTT. It codes for CASSSGAIGTNTEAFF.